The T cell receptor (beta chain) described here comes from a study of shared clonotypes between healthy human individuals. Study findings and constraints: Clonotypes shared by all four sorted-subset donors had higher generation probabilities than non-shared clonotypes.

Libraries were prepared by immunoSEQ multiplex PCR; TCRdb keeps only in-frame clonotypes and omits some of them. Of under 2,500,000 clones in the sample, approximately 95% were seen once. About this clone: Its antigen is not known.

Trimming took 5 bases from V and 0 from J; bases not matched to a gene: 5. This CDR3 is 15 amino acids long. Looked up from germline, CDR1 is SGHNT and CDR2 is YYREEE (reference sequence). The sequenced material came from naive CD4+ T cells sorted from blood. Stated subset: CD45RA+ positively selected. This clonotype originated in a man between 18 and 35 years old in good health. The chain links TRBV5-4 to TRBJ2-1, with TRBD1 identical over 7 bases. The CDR3 DNA sequence: TGTGCCAGCAGGACTGGACAGGCCTCCTACAATGAGCAGTTCTTC. Protein: CASRTGQASYNEQFF.